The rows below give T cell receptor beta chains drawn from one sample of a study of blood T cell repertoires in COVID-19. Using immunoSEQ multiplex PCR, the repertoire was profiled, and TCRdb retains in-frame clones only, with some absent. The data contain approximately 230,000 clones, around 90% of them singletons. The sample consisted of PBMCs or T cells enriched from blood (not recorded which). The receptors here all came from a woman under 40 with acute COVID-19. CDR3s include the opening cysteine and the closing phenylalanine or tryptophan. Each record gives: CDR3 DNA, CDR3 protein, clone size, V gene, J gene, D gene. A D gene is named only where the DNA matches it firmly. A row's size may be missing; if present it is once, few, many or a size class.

TGTGCCAGTAGTACTAGCGGGAGGGAGACCCAGTACTTC,CASSTSGRETQYF,-,TRBV19,TRBJ2-5,TRBD2
TGCAGCGTTTCGAACTTAGACAGCTTCACCGGGGAGCTGTTTTTT,CSVSNLDSFTGELFF,-,TRBV29-1,TRBJ2-2,-
TGTGCCAGCAGTTTATGGATCCCTTCGAGGTACAATGAGCAGTTCTTC,CASSLWIPSRYNEQFF,-,TRBV28,TRBJ2-1,-
TGTGCCAGTAGTACTCAGGGCGATCAGCCCCAGCATTTT,CASSTQGDQPQHF,-,TRBV19,TRBJ1-5,-
TGTGCCAGCTCACCACCGAATCAGGGGGAGGTGCGGGCTTTCTTT,CASSPPNQGEVRAFF,once,TRBV18,TRBJ1-1,TRBD1
TGTGCCAGCAGGATAGGAGGGAACTATGGCTACACCTTC,CASRIGGNYGYTF,-,TRBV2,TRBJ1-2,-
TGTGCCACCAGTGATTTGCCGACTAGCGGGGGCGATGAGCAGTTCTTC,CATSDLPTSGGDEQFF,-,TRBV24-1,TRBJ2-1,TRBD2
TGTGCCAGCAGTTTACGCCGGGAGGGCCCCGGGGAGCTGTTTTTT,CASSLRREGPGELFF,-,TRBV28,TRBJ2-2,TRBD2
TGTGCCAGCCCCCCCCAGGGGGGCACTCAGCCCCAGCATTTT,CASPPQGGTQPQHF,-,TRBV5-8,TRBJ1-5,TRBD1
TGTGCCAGCAGCGTTTGGGACAGTCCCCTGAACACTGAAGCTTTCTTT,CASSVWDSPLNTEAFF,-,TRBV9,TRBJ1-1,TRBD1
TGTGCCAGCAGCTCCCCGGGGGGGTTGGGCTACGAGCAGTACTTC,CASSSPGGLGYEQYF,-,TRBV7-9,TRBJ2-7,TRBD2
TGTGCCACCAGCGTTGGACACGAATCGGCCAAAAACATTCAGTACTTC,CATSVGHESAKNIQYF,-,TRBV15,TRBJ2-4,-
TGTGCCAGCAGTCCCCTTGGGGGGGCGGGTGAAAAACTGTTTTTT,CASSPLGGAGEKLFF,-,TRBV27,TRBJ1-4,-
TGTGCCAGCAGCGCGCAGGGGGACTCTGGCTACACCTTC,CASSAQGDSGYTF,-,TRBV2,TRBJ1-2,TRBD1
TGTGCCAGCAGTTCCCAGGGGGGTAGGGCTGAAGCTTTCTTT,CASSSQGGRAEAFF,-,TRBV6-5,TRBJ1-1,TRBD1
TGCGCCAGCGGGGGACAGAAGAACACTGAAGCTTTCTTT,CASGGQKNTEAFF,once,TRBV10-2,TRBJ1-1,TRBD1
TGTGCCACCAGTGTCCGGGGACAGGGTAGGGAGACCCAGTACTTC,CATSVRGQGRETQYF,-,TRBV24-1,TRBJ2-5,TRBD1
TGTGCCAGCAGTATCCCCACTTCCACAGATACGCAGTATTTT,CASSIPTSTDTQYF,-,TRBV28,TRBJ2-3,-
TGTGCCAGCTTAGCTTGGGGGACAAGCTCCTACGAGCAGTACTTC,CASLAWGTSSYEQYF,-,TRBV2,TRBJ2-7,-
TGCGCCAGCAGTGAGGAGTACACTGAAGCTTTCTTT,CASSEEYTEAFF,once,TRBV10-1,TRBJ1-1,-
TGTGCCAGCAGTTTGGCCGCAGGGATTAATGAGCAGTTCTTC,CASSLAAGINEQFF,-,TRBV11-3,TRBJ2-1,-
TGTGCTAGCAGCTTAGATTCCCGAGCTGGAAACACCATATATTTT,CASSLDSRAGNTIYF,-,TRBV7-7,TRBJ1-3,-
TGTGCCAGCAGCCAAGGAACAGGGTCCACCGGGGAGCTGTTTTTT,CASSQGTGSTGELFF,-,TRBV3-1/TRBV3-2,TRBJ2-2,-
TGTGCCAGCAGCTCTACTACTAGCGGTGAGCAGTTCTTC,CASSSTTSGEQFF,-,TRBV13,TRBJ2-1,TRBD2
TGCGCCAGCAGCCGCGGACAGGGGTTAACCGGGGAGCTGTTTTTT,CASSRGQGLTGELFF,-,TRBV4-3,TRBJ2-2,TRBD1
TGTGCCAGCAGTTTATACGGGGGGCAGGACACTGAAGCTTTCTTT,CASSLYGGQDTEAFF,-,TRBV28,TRBJ1-1,-
TGTGCCAGCAGTGATGCGGTCGTCGGCAATCAGCCCCAGCATTTT,CASSDAVVGNQPQHF,-,TRBV2,TRBJ1-5,-
TGTGCCAGCAGCCAAGATTCGGGCAGAGGAGGTCGTCAGCCCCAGCATTTT,CASSQDSGRGGRQPQHF,-,TRBV3-1/TRBV3-2,TRBJ1-5,-
TGCAGCGTTGATTCATGGGGGGTGCAAGAGACCCAGTACTTC,CSVDSWGVQETQYF,-,TRBV29-1,TRBJ2-5,-
TGTGCCAGCAGTCAGGTGGGCTCTCTCTACGAGCAGTACTTC,CASSQVGSLYEQYF,-,TRBV27,TRBJ2-7,-
TGTGCCAGGGATACAGGGGATCAGCCCCAGCATTTT,CARDTGDQPQHF,once,TRBV27,TRBJ1-5,TRBD1
TGTGCCAGCTCACCGGGGACTAGGGGTTCCTACGAGCAGTACTTC,CASSPGTRGSYEQYF,-,TRBV18,TRBJ2-7,TRBD2
TGTGCCAACAGCCCTTGGGCTAGCGGGAGCTACGAGCAGTACTTC,CANSPWASGSYEQYF,-,TRBV2,TRBJ2-7,TRBD2
TGCAGCGTGGGGGCCGGCACTGAAGCTTTCTTT,CSVGAGTEAFF,-,TRBV29-1,TRBJ1-1,-
TGTGCCAGCAGGGAACCGCCAGGCTATGAGCAGTTCTTC,CASREPPGYEQFF,-,TRBV25-1,TRBJ2-1,-
TGTGCCAGCAGCCCCGGGGGAGGCGCAGCCTACAATGAGCAGTTCTTC,CASSPGGGAAYNEQFF,once,TRBV7-8,TRBJ2-1,-
TGTGCCAGCTCACCAGTTGGCAGGACGGGGGAAAAACTGTTTTTT,CASSPVGRTGEKLFF,-,TRBV18,TRBJ1-4,-
TGCGCCAGCAGCTTGGTGACAGCGAACACTGAAGCTTTCTTT,CASSLVTANTEAFF,-,TRBV5-1,TRBJ1-1,-
TGTGCCAGCAGTCGACACTTTAATTCACCCCTCCACTTT,CASSRHFNSPLHF,-,TRBV6-5,TRBJ1-6,-
TGTGCCAGCAGCACCCGGACAGCAAAGCATTCCTACGAGCAGTACTTC,CASSTRTAKHSYEQYF,-,TRBV7-8,TRBJ2-7,-
TGTGCCAGCAGTTTAGGACAGAACACCGGGGAGCTGTTTTTT,CASSLGQNTGELFF,-,TRBV27,TRBJ2-2,-
TGTGCCAGCAGCTTAGTACAGGGGAACACTGAAGCTTTCTTT,CASSLVQGNTEAFF,-,TRBV7-9,TRBJ1-1,-
TGCGCCAGCAGCCAAGGGACAGGGCTGAACGAGCAGTACTTC,CASSQGTGLNEQYF,-,TRBV4-1,TRBJ2-7,TRBD1
TGTGCCAGCAGCTTAAGGGCGTCTAGCGGGCCCTACAATGAGCAGTTCTTC,CASSLRASSGPYNEQFF,-,TRBV7-3,TRBJ2-1,TRBD2
TGTGCCAGCAGCTTGGCCGATAGCATCTATGGCTACACCTTC,CASSLADSIYGYTF,-,TRBV5-4,TRBJ1-2,-
TGTGCCAGCAGCCCCGTAAGCGGAAACACCGGGGAGCTGTTTTTT,CASSPVSGNTGELFF,-,TRBV7-6,TRBJ2-2,-
TGTGCCAGCAGTTACACAAGGACTTGGGGAAACACCATATATTTT,CASSYTRTWGNTIYF,-,TRBV6-5,TRBJ1-3,-
TGTGCCAGCAGTTTGGGACTAGTGGTAGTCTACGAGCAGTACTTC,CASSLGLVVVYEQYF,-,TRBV28,TRBJ2-7,TRBD2
TGTGCCAGCAGCAATGGGGGGAAAGCTCAGCCCCAGCATTTT,CASSNGGKAQPQHF,-,TRBV28,TRBJ1-5,-
TGCAGCGCAGCCCGGGACAGGGGTGCCAATGAGCAGTTCTTC,CSAARDRGANEQFF,-,TRBV29-1,TRBJ2-1,TRBD1
TGTGCCAGCAGTCGGGACAGTCCACGACTAGCGGGGGGCCTCTCTGGGGCCAACGTCCTGACTTTC,CASSRDSPRLAGGLSGANVLTF,-,TRBV2,TRBJ2-6,TRBD2